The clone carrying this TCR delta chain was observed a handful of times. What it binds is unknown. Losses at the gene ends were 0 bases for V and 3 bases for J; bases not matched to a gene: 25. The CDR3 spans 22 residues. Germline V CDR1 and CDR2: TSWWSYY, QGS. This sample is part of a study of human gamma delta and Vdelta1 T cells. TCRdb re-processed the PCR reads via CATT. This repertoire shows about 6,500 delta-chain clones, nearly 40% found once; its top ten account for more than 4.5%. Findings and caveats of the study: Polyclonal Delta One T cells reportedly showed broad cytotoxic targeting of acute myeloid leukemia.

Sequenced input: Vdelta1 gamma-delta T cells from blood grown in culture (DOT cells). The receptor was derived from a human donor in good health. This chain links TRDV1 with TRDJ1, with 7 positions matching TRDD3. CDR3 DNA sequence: TGTGCTCTTGGGGAACTAGCGATAGTAGTTTCAGGGATATGGACTGGGGCCGATAAACTCATCTTT. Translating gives CALGELAIVVSGIWTGADKLIF.